This TCR beta chain is from a study of blood T cell repertoires in COVID-19. The overall study: The samples span acute and convalescent COVID-19 from the United States, Italy and Spain. PBMCs, B-cell-depleted T cells, or T cells were the source of the cDNA or gDNA that made up the material.

Original data processing: Reference gene primer amplification gave estimated nucleated cell counts. Measured with immunoSEQ multiplex PCR; TCRdb has only the in-frame clones, and not every one. V and J calls plus clone size are reproduced from that table; the DNA served to infer D and trimming. The table has tens of thousands of clones, about 86% seen once; the top ten hold 59%. Germline assignment: CDR1 ENHRY and CDR2 SYGVKD. V lost 4 bases and J lost 8; bases outside the gene matches: 6. The CDR3 has 13 residues. V is TRBV10-3 and J is TRBJ1-1, with 8 nucleotides matching TRBD1. Source material: peripheral blood. The clonotype comes from a man aged 70 or older with acute or convalescent COVID-19. CDR3 nucleotide sequence: TGTGCCATCAGTGTAGGGACAGGCCTCGAAGCTTTCTTT. Translated: CAISVGTGLEAFF.